The clone carrying this TCR beta chain was detected many times. Its antigen remains unknown. The data are from a study of T cells after yellow fever vaccination. Regarding the study as a whole: Although the secondary response was weaker, it peaked faster, at day 5 versus 15. Most primary-vaccination clones recurred post-booster (approximately 95% CD4, around 88% CD8). There was a small share of clonotypes that showed up in both the CD4 and CD8 compartments.

This CDR3 contains 15 residues. Trimming removed 2 bases from V and 0 bases from J, with 10 bases in between. Germline V gene sequence: CDR1 KGHSH, CDR2 LQKENI. TCRdb ran MiXCR on the 5' RACE reads and lists one entry per CDR3 protein. Of about 120,000 distinct CDR3 sequences listed, about 7.8% are singletons. The gene calls are TRBV18 and TRBJ1-1, with D possibly being TRBD1 (5 bases). This sample comprised CD4+ T cells sorted from PBMCs, obtained about 49 days after the first yellow fever vaccination. The receptor was isolated from a man between 18 and 29 years old who received the YFV17D yellow fever vaccine. CDR3 sequence reads: CASSPRGAMNTEAFF. Here the CDR3 DNA reads TGTGCCAGCTCACCAAGAGGGGCCATGAACACTGAAGCTTTCTTT. Complete variable domain (other parts from reference TRBV18 and TRBJ1-1): NAGVMQNPRHLVRRRGQEARLRCSPMKGHSHVYWYRQLPEEGLKFMVYLQKENIIDESGMPKERFSAEFPKEGPSILRIQQVVRGDSAAYFCASSPRGAMNTEAFFGQGTRLTVV.